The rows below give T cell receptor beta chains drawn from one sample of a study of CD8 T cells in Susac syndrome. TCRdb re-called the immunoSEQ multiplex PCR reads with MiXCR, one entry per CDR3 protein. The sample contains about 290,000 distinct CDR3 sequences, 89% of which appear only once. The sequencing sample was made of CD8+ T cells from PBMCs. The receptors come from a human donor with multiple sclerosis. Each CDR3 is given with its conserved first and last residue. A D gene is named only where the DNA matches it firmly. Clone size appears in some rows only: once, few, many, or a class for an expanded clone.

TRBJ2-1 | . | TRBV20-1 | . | CSANPTTSSYNEQFF
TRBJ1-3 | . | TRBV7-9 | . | CASSPGDLAIYF
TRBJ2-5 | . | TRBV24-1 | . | CATSDSQTDVETQYF
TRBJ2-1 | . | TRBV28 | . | CASSFVGRILNEQFF
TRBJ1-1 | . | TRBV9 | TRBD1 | CASSITGATEAFF
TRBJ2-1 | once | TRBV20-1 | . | CSADLPRTAFNEQFF
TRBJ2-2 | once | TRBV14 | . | CASSQALTGELFF
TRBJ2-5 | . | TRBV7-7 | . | CASSSSPLAQETQYF
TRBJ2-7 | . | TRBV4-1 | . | CASSPRNSLSYEQYF
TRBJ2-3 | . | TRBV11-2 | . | CASSLWETDTQYF
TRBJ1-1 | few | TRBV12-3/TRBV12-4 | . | CASSFGGMNTEAFF
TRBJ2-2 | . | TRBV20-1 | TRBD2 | CSARGLAGFTGELFF
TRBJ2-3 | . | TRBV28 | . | CASSFIDTQYF
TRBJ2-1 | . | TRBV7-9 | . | CASSPLDSNYNEQFF
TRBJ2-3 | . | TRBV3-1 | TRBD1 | CASSQGEGAKGSDTQYF
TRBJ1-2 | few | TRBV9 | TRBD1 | CASSPRGQADGYTF
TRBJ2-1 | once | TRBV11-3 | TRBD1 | CASSARDSTDNEQFF
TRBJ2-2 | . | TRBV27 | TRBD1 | CASSLEFPLGGYTGELFF
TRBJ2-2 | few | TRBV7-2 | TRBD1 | CASSRDSSNTGELFF
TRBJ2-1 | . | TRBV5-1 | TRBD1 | CASSLQGDVYNEQFF
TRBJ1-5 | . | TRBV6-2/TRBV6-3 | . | CASSYPKDYQPQHF
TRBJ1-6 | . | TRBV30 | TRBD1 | CAWNVIGQGGNSPLHF
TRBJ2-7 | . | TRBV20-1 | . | CSAKTPEAHFHEQYF
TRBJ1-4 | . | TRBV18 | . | CASSPPGGPQEKLFF
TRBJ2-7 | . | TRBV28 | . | CASSSGMGEQYF
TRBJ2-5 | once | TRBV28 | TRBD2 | CASSWTSRRQETQYF
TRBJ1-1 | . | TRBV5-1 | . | CASSWDTSEAFF
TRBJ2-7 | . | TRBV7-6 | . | CASSLGTGSDEQYF
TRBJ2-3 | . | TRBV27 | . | CASSPLSAGIDTQYF
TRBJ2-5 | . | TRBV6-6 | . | CASTATVQETQYF
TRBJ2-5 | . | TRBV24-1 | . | CATSGASWETQYF
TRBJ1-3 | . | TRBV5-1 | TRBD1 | CASSETGGSNTIYF
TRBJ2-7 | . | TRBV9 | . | CASSVDMADEQYF
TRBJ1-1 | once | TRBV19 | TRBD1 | CASSPVDLWTGNTEAFF
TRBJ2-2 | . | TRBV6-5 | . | CASAANTGELFF
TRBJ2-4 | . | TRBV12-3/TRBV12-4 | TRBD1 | CASSPLVWTGKNIQYF
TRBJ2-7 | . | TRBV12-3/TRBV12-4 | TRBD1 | CASSLPGTGGYEQYF
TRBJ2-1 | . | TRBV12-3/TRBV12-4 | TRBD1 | CASSLAGGASHEQFF
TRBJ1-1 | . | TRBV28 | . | CASSSPELTGGHDTEAFF
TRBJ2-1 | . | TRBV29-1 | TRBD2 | CSVSGTSGRADEQFF
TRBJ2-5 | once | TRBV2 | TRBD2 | CASRRTSGGLETQYF
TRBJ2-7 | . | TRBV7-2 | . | CASRYSRDWTYEQYF
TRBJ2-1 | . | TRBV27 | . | CASSDLDIYNEQFF
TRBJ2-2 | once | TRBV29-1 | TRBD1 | CSVEDNRQGGGELFF
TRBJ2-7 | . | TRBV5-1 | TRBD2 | CASSQGRDYLSYEQYF
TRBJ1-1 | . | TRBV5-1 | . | CASSLVNLGVWASGAFF
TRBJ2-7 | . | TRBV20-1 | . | CSAPDYSSYEQYF
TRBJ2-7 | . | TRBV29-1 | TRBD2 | CSAVASGIYEQYF
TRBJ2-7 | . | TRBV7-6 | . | CASSLEIGDYEQYF
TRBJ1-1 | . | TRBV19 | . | CASSKNTGNTEAFF
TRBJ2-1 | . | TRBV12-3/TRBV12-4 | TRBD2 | CASSFSGGVNEQFF
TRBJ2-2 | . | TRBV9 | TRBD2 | CASSGQRERDTGELFF
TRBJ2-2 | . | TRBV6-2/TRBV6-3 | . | CASSYSILDTGELFF
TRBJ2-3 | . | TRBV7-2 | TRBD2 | CASSLEGTSGSGSGQYF
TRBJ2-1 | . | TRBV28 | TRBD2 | CASSWPGLATHNEQFF
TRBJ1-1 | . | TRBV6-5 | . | CASSYSNGGNTEAFF
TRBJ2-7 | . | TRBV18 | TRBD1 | CASSRRGQGYEQYF